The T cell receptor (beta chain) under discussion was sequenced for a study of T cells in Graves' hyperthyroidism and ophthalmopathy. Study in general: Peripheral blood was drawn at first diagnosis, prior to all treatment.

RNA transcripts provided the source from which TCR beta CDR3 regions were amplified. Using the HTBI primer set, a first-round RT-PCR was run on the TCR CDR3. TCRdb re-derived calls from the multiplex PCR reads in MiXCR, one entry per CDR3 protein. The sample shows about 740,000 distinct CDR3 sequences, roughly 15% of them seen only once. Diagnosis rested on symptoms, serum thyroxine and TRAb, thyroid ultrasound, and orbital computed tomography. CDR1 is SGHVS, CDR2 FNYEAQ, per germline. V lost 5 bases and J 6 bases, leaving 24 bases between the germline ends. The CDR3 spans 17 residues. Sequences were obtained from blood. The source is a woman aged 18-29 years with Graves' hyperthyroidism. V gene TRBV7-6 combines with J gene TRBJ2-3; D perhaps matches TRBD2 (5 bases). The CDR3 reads CASSAKPDLEFRDTQYF. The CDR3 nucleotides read TGTGCCAGCAGCGCGAAGCCGGACTTAGAGTTTCGGGATACGCAGTATTTT.